This record looks at one T cell receptor (beta chain) sequence and its context. Its antigen is still unknown. This sample was included in a study of T cell repertoires in cytomegalovirus infection. TCRdb used MiXCR to reprocess the reads, holding one entry per CDR3 protein. Altogether about 230,000 distinct CDR3 sequences are present, approximately 22% being singletons, with the ten largest covering about 20%. General study points: HLA-C-restricted TCR beta clonotypes specific for CMV led the ex vivo response. Frequencies of public TCR beta families were cumulated, and this identified carriers of CMV plus the relevant HLA.

The source of this sequence is a human donor in good health (CMV status not recorded). Some clones in this sample may be carry-over from other donors' samples. Sequencing was done on a sample of CD8+ T cells from PBMCs.

The CDR3 nucleotides are TGTGCCAGCAGCTTGACGACTAGCGGGGGGACCGCCTACAATGAGCAGTTCTTC. Encoded protein: CASSLTTSGGTAYNEQFF. The chain has TRBV11-1 and TRBJ2-1, with 13 bases lining up with TRBD2. Losses at the gene ends were 3 bases for V and 2 bases for J; bases not matched to a gene: 7. Germline values: CDR1 SGHAT, CDR2 FQDESV (reference sequence). This CDR3 is built from 18 residues.